The 28 T cell receptor beta chains below were found in one sample sequenced in a study of identifying expanded T cells in peripheral blood. The method was immunoSEQ multiplex PCR; TCRdb's version includes in-frame clones alone and lacks a portion of them. Counted here are roughly 120,000 clones, around 90% occurring once; the ten biggest clones make up about 8.6%. The sequencing input was blood. Source of these receptors: a person aged 18 to 70 in good health.

The chain links TRBV5-1 to TRBJ2-7, with TRBD1 identical over 9 bases. The length of the CDR3 is 13 residues. With V trimmed by 4 bases and J by 4 bases, 3 bases remained unmatched. The germline gives CDR1 SGHRS, CDR2 YFSETQ. CDR3 coding DNA: TGCGCCAGCAGCCCGACAGGGGGGTACGAGCAGTACTTC. This encodes CASSPTGGYEQYF.

The V call is TRBV7-3, the J call TRBJ2-7, with 8 bases fitting TRBD2. The CDR3 covers 15 residues. Germline trimming cut 5 bases from V and 2 bases from J; bases unmatched to any gene: 8. The germline V gene encodes CDR1 SGHTA and CDR2 FQGTGA. The DNA for the CDR3 is TGTGCCAGCAGCCCTGAACCGGGGGGGCCCTACGAGCAGTACTTC. Protein sequence: CASSPEPGGPYEQYF.

This sequence joins TRBV7-3 and TRBJ2-3; TRBD2 matches 11 bases. Germline values: CDR1 SGHTA, CDR2 FQGTGA. This CDR3 region has 14 residues. Unmatched junction bases numbered 1, after V lost 5 bases and J lost 3 bases. The CDR3 DNA reads TGTGCCAGCAGCCCTAGCGGGGGGACAGATACGCAGTATTTT. Translating gives CASSPSGGTDTQYF.

The chain uses TRBV5-4 and TRBJ2-7; D gene ambiguous. The CDR3 covers 12 residues. V lost 0 bases and J 3 bases, leaving 4 bases between the germline ends. Germline V gene lookup returns CDR1 SGHNT and CDR2 YYREEE (reference sequence). The chain's CDR3 is CASSLGRYEQYF. CDR3 coding DNA: TGTGCCAGCAGCTTGGGTCGCTACGAGCAGTACTTC.

DNA of the CDR3: TGTGCCAGCAGACCTTACAGGGGTGGCACTGAAGCTTTCTTT. Protein sequence: CASRPYRGGTEAFF. This chain joins TRBV7-9 and TRBJ1-1; 7 bases match TRBD1. The V gene end was trimmed by 6 bases and the J gene end by 4 bases; junction bases not matched to a gene: 8. The germline CDR1 and CDR2 sequences are SEHNR and FQNEAQ (reference sequence). The CDR3 consists of 14 residues.

This rearrangement joins TRBV18 to TRBJ2-4; 7 bases fit TRBD1. This CDR3 has 16 amino acids. V lost 3 bases to trimming and J lost 6 bases; unmatched junction nucleotides: 11. In germline, CDR1 is KGHSH, CDR2 LQKENI. The CDR3 DNA is TGTGCCAGCTCACCTCCCTTCTCAAGACAGGGAAACATTCAGTACTTC. Translated, it gives CASSPPFSRQGNIQYF.

The chain employs TRBV19 and TRBJ2-7, with TRBD2 matching 8 bases. This CDR3 has 14 residues. V trimming: 1 base; J trimming: 5 bases; junction bases outside the gene matches: 4. The V gene's germline CDR1 is LNHDA and CDR2 SQIVND (reference sequence). The DNA for the CDR3 is TGTGCCAGTAGTATAGCGGGGGGGTCCGACGAGCAGTACTTC. It specifies CASSIAGGSDEQYF.

This rearrangement joins TRBV19 to TRBJ2-1, with D perhaps TRBD1 (7 bases). Trimming took 8 bases from V and 5 from J, leaving 19 bases between them. CDR3 length equals 15 residues. Germline CDR1 LNHDA, CDR2 SQIVND (reference sequence). The CDR3 loop reads CASEGQRVFHNEQFF. The CDR3 DNA reads TGTGCCAGTGAGGGACAGCGGGTATTTCACAATGAGCAGTTCTTC.

The chain combines TRBV2 with TRBJ2-7; no firm D call. Trimming took off 3 bases at V and 6 bases at J, with 12 bases between the two ends. The CDR3 has 13 amino acids. Germline CDR1 is SNHLY and CDR2 is FYNNEI. DNA of the CDR3: TGTGCCAGCAGTGATATGCGTGAAAGCGAGCAGTACTTC. Its protein is CASSDMRESEQYF.

The chain employs TRBV7-9 and TRBJ1-1; D not resolved. The germline V gene has CDR1 SEHNR and CDR2 FQNEAQ (reference sequence). The CDR3 has 13 residues. V lost 1 base, J lost 1 base, and 4 bases lay in between. CDR3 residues: CASSLEANTEAFF. In DNA, the CDR3 is TGTGCCAGCAGCTTAGAAGCGAACACTGAAGCTTTCTTT.

The CDR3 is CASSEYENRANEKLFF. CDR3 nucleotide sequence: TGTGCCAGCAGTGAATACGAGAACAGGGCTAATGAAAAACTGTTTTTT. This sequence joins TRBV25-1 and TRBJ1-4; maybe TRBD1 (6 bases). The V gene lost 0 bases and the J gene lost 3 bases, with 11 bases spanning the gap. The CDR3 runs 16 residues. CDR1 MGHDK and CDR2 SYGVNS come from the germline V gene.

The chain recombines TRBV2 with TRBJ2-7; D may be TRBD1 or TRBD2 (5 bases each). Trimming left V 11 bases short and J 5 bases short, with 22 bases between. CDR3 length equals 14 residues. CDR1 and CDR2 from the germline V gene are SNHLY and FYNNEI. CDR3 nucleotide sequence: TGTGCCGACTCAACCGGGACCTATCCCCACGAGCAGTACTTC. Translation: CADSTGTYPHEQYF.

The chain has TRBV28 and TRBJ1-2; the D is unclear. The germline gives CDR1 MDHEN, CDR2 SYDVKM. This CDR3 is built from 11 residues. V dropped 8 bases and J dropped 3 bases, with 7 bases sitting between them. For the CDR3, the DNA is TGTGCCAGCGGGTCCTACTATGGCTACACCTTC. The encoded protein is CASGSYYGYTF.

The rearrangement joins TRBV7-3 to TRBJ2-2; 11 nucleotides line up with TRBD1. The germline CDR1 and CDR2 sequences are SGHTA and FQGTGA. CDR3 length equals 15 residues. J lost 6 bases, V lost 5 bases, and 5 bases had no gene match. The CDR3 region is CASSPGQGVAGELFF. CDR3 sequence (DNA): TGTGCCAGCAGCCCGGGACAGGGGGTCGCCGGGGAGCTGTTTTTT.

This clone is a singleton in its sample. V is TRBV4-2 and J is TRBJ1-4; D is perhaps TRBD1 (5 bases). Trimming took off 0 bases at V and 7 bases at J, with 12 bases between the two ends. CDR1 and CDR2 from the germline V gene are LGHNA and YNFKEQ. This CDR3 has 15 residues. This CDR3 reads CASSQDPGQGEKLFF. The DNA of the CDR3 is TGTGCCAGCAGCCAAGACCCAGGGCAGGGTGAAAAACTGTTTTTT.

This clone was found a few times. V is TRBV7-8 and J is TRBJ2-1; the D gene is possibly TRBD2 (5 bases). Trimming took 5 bases from V and 6 from J, leaving 11 bases between them. CDR1 is SGHVS and CDR2 is FQNEAQ in the germline V gene. CDR3 length: 13 amino acids. This CDR3 reads CASSPRTFNEQFF. DNA for the CDR3: TGTGCCAGCAGCCCCCGGACTTTCAATGAGCAGTTCTTC.

This clone occurred many times. The chain links TRBV2 to TRBJ1-1; D uncertain. Germline V gene data show CDR1 as SNHLY and CDR2 as FYNNEI. This CDR3 is built from 12 residues. Trimming took 7 bases from V and 1 from J, leaving 7 bases between them. The CDR3 nucleotides read TGTGCCAGCAAGTCACAGAACACTGAAGCTTTCTTT. Translation: CASKSQNTEAFF.

The CDR3 reads CASSPTGGTEAFF. The DNA of the CDR3 is TGTGCCAGCAGCCCTACAGGAGGTACTGAAGCTTTCTTT. The chain uses TRBV11-2 and TRBJ1-1; D perhaps matches TRBD1 (5 bases). Germline CDR1 and CDR2: SGHAT and FQNNGV. The CDR3 spans 13 residues. V lost 5 bases to trimming and J lost 5 bases, with 12 bases between them.

This chain joins TRBV5-4 and TRBJ1-1, with D tentatively TRBD1 (5 bases). Trimming removed 3 bases from V and 4 bases from J, with 7 bases in between. The CDR3 totals 12 residues. Germline CDR1 and CDR2: SGHNT and YYREEE (reference sequence). The CDR3 is CASSSGGTEAFF. Here the CDR3 DNA reads TGTGCCAGCAGCTCCGGGGGCACTGAAGCTTTCTTT.

The J gene is TRBJ2-7, the V gene TRBV5-1; weak D call: TRBD2 (6 bases). Trimming cost V 2 bases and J 1 base, with 7 bases left between them. The CDR3 totals 13 residues. Per germline, CDR1 SGHRS and CDR2 YFSETQ. The CDR3 protein is CASSFRGSYEQYF. For the CDR3, the DNA is TGCGCCAGCAGCTTTCGGGGGTCCTACGAGCAGTACTTC. Together with reference TRBV5-1 and TRBJ2-7, the CDR3 gives the full variable domain: KAGVTQTPRYLIKTRGQQVTLSCSPISGHRSVSWYQQTPGQGLQFLFEYFSETQRNKGNFPGRFSGRQFSNSRSEMNVSTLELGDSALYLCASSFRGSYEQYFGPGTRLTVT.

In its sample, this clone was seen a few times. The chain is built from TRBV6-5 and TRBJ1-2; the match to TRBD1 covers 7 bases. CDR1 is MNHEY and CDR2 is SVGAGI in the germline V gene. CDR3 length: 13 residues. V shed 5 bases and J 4 bases; nucleotides not matched to a gene: 4. The CDR3 DNA is TGTGCCAGCAGTCTGGGACAGTTCTATGGCTACACCTTC. This gives the protein CASSLGQFYGYTF.

Here the CDR3 reads CASSVASDNEQFF. For the CDR3, the DNA is TGTGCCAGCAGCGTAGCATCCGACAATGAGCAGTTCTTC. V is TRBV9 and J is TRBJ2-1, with no clear D. The CDR3 is made up of 13 amino acids. Per germline, CDR1 SGDLS and CDR2 YYNGEE. V was trimmed by 0 bases and J by 5 bases, leaving 6 bases between them.

This clone is a singleton in its sample. This rearrangement joins TRBV18 to TRBJ2-7, with 8 nucleotides matching TRBD1. CDR3 length: 13 residues. V was pared by 3 bases and J by 6 bases, with 4 bases of the junction left unmatched. In germline, CDR1 is KGHSH, CDR2 LQKENI. CDR3 sequence (DNA): TGTGCCAGCTCACCTATACAGGGGGGCGAGCAGTACTTC. It yields the protein CASSPIQGGEQYF.

V usage is TRBV5-1 and J usage is TRBJ2-1, with 15 bases identical to TRBD2. This CDR3 has 17 amino acids. V dropped 4 bases and J dropped 6; count of bases not matched to a gene: 8. CDR1 and CDR2 from the germline V gene are SGHRS and YFSETQ. DNA of the CDR3: TGCGCCAGCAGCCCAGGACTAGCGGGAGGGGGTACCAATGAGCAGTTCTTC. This sequence encodes CASSPGLAGGGTNEQFF.

The chain links TRBV6-1 to TRBJ2-5, with D tentatively TRBD2 (5 bases). The germline gives CDR1 MNHNS, CDR2 SASEGT. Trimming removed 2 bases at V and 5 bases at J, with 12 bases between. This CDR3 contains 14 residues. DNA for the CDR3: TGTGCCAGCAGTGAATCTCGAGGGCACGAGACCCAGTACTTC. It yields the protein CASSESRGHETQYF.

This clone was seen a few times. The rearrangement links TRBV6-6 to TRBJ2-7; D might be TRBD1 (5 bases). This CDR3 comprises 15 residues. The germline V gene has CDR1 MNHNY and CDR2 SVGAGI (reference sequence). V lost 5 bases to trimming and J lost 0 bases, with 14 bases between them. CDR3 in amino acids: CASSPAGPSSYEQYF. The CDR3 DNA reads as TGTGCCAGCAGTCCAGCAGGGCCAAGCTCCTACGAGCAGTACTTC.

The V call is TRBV18, the J call TRBJ2-1, with D possibly TRBD2 on 6 matching bases. V lost 4 bases to trimming and J lost 1 base, with 17 bases between them. The V gene's germline CDR1 is KGHSH and CDR2 LQKENI. The CDR3 totals 17 residues. The CDR3 spells CASSLLAAGGSYNEQFF. For the CDR3, the DNA is TGTGCCAGCTCACTCTTAGCGGCCGGGGGTTCCTACAATGAGCAGTTCTTC. Full variable domain (outside the CDR3, taken from reference TRBV18 and TRBJ2-1): NAGVMQNPRHLVRRRGQEARLRCSPMKGHSHVYWYRQLPEEGLKFMVYLQKENIIDESGMPKERFSAEFPKEGPSILRIQQVVRGDSAAYFCASSLLAAGGSYNEQFFGPGTRLTVL.

This chain links TRBV6-6 with TRBJ1-2; tentative D call: TRBD1 (5 bases). The CDR3 covers 13 residues. Deletions cut 4 bases from V and 4 bases from J, with 10 bases between. Germline values: CDR1 MNHNY, CDR2 SVGAGI (reference sequence). Here the CDR3 reads CASSLGGSYGYTF. The CDR3 DNA sequence: TGTGCCAGCAGTTTGGGGGGTAGCTATGGCTACACCTTC.